Below, 9 T cell receptor beta chains from the same sample are listed, as sequenced in a study of technical replicates of blood from several donors. Profiled with immunoSEQ multiplex PCR; TCRdb holds only in-frame clones, not every one. The sample has some 77,000 clones; about 91% are singletons. The sequencing sample was made of T cells isolated from PBMCs. The receptors here all came from a human donor in good health.

V is TRBV28 and J is TRBJ1-2; no clear D gene. Germline CDR1 is MDHEN and CDR2 is SYDVKM. Trimming removed 6 bases from V and 4 bases from J, with 18 bases in between. This CDR3 has 15 amino acids. CDR3 amino acids: CASSHSTDVFYGYTF. For the CDR3, the DNA is TGTGCCAGCAGCCACTCAACAGATGTCTTCTATGGCTACACCTTC.

This chain joins TRBV7-9 and TRBJ2-3; no reliable D call. The CDR3 spans 16 residues. V was pared by 5 bases and J by 2 bases, with 17 bases between. Germline lookup yields CDR1 SEHNR and CDR2 FQNEAQ (reference sequence). The DNA for the CDR3 is TGTGCCAGCAGCCCGATTACTCCCGCACTCACAGATACGCAGTATTTT. It is translated as CASSPITPALTDTQYF.

The gene calls are TRBV2 and TRBJ2-4, with 10 bases fitting TRBD1. Per the germline V gene, CDR1 is SNHLY and CDR2 is FYNNEI. The CDR3 consists of 15 residues. After removal of 6 bases from V and 7 bases from J, the junction contained 9 bases not matched to a gene. The CDR3, as DNA: TGTGCCAGCAGACGGATCGGGACAGGGGATAACATTCAGTACTTC. Protein sequence: CASRRIGTGDNIQYF.

The rearrangement uses TRBV19 and TRBJ1-2; the D gene is possibly TRBD1 (6 bases). The CDR3 has 12 amino acids. The ends were cut back, 6 bases at V and 5 bases at J, with 10 bases in the middle. Looked up from germline, CDR1 is LNHDA and CDR2 is SQIVND (reference sequence). The CDR3 loop is CASRQGVYGYTF. The CDR3 DNA is TGTGCCAGTAGACAGGGTGTGTATGGCTACACCTTC. The full variable domain, in which reference TRBV19 and TRBJ1-2 provide the parts outside the CDR3, is DGGITQSPKYLFRKEGQNVTLSCEQNLNHDAMYWYRQDPGQGLRLIYYSQIVNDFQKGDIAEGYSVSREKKESFPLTVTSAQKNPTAFYLCASRQGVYGYTFGSGTRLTVV.

The rearrangement links TRBV7-9 to TRBJ1-4; D gene ambiguous. Germline V gene lookup returns CDR1 SEHNR and CDR2 FQNEAQ (reference sequence). Trimming left V 3 bases short and J 6 bases short, with 11 bases between. This CDR3 contains 14 residues. The CDR3 sequence: CASSLNEVDEKLFF. DNA of the CDR3: TGTGCCAGCAGCTTGAATGAGGTGGATGAAAAACTGTTTTTT.

The chain is built from TRBV7-3 and TRBJ2-7; TRBD2 is a possible D gene (6 bases). This CDR3 is 13 amino acids long. CDR1 SGHTA and CDR2 FQGTGA come from the germline V gene. Trimming left V 5 bases short and J 5 bases short, with 13 bases between. CDR3 bases: TGTGCCAGCAGCCTGACTAGTATCGACGAGCAGTACTTC. Protein product: CASSLTSIDEQYF.

The chain employs TRBV30 and TRBJ1-3; D is ambiguous. V gave up 5 bases and J gave up 0 bases, with 14 bases separating them. Germline V gives CDR1 GTSNPN, CDR2 SVGIG (reference sequence). CDR3 size: 15 residues. The CDR3 sequence is CAWEGSAYSGNTIYF. The CDR3 DNA is TGTGCCTGGGAGGGTTCCGCCTACTCTGGAAACACCATATATTTT.

The V call is TRBV2, the J call TRBJ2-7, with 8 bases lining up with TRBD1. This CDR3 contains 15 residues. Germline V gene sequence: CDR1 SNHLY, CDR2 FYNNEI. The J segment lost 0 bases and the V segment lost 5 bases, leaving 6 bases of the junction unmatched. CDR3 bases: TGTGCCAGCAGTCCCTGGGACAGGAGCTCCTACGAGCAGTACTTC. As protein: CASSPWDRSSYEQYF.

The V gene is TRBV5-6, the J gene TRBJ2-7, with 10 bases that match TRBD1. The CDR3 consists of 16 residues. In germline, CDR1 is SGHDT, CDR2 YYEEEE. The trim removed 3 bases at V and 5 bases at J, leaving 11 bases unmatched. CDR3 protein: CASSSFNRQGANEQYF. The CDR3 DNA sequence: TGTGCCAGCAGCTCGTTCAATAGACAGGGGGCAAACGAGCAGTACTTC.